This T cell receptor beta chain is from a study of CD4 T cells in relation to SARS-CoV-2 and coronaviruses. Study context: Of the patients, about 8 were male, 4 female, two Hispanic.

Clones were read by immunoSEQ multiplex PCR, and TCRdb kept only the in-frame ones, dropping some. The sample has about 37,000 clones, approximately 86% seen once. Trimming at V came to 6 bases and at J to 5 bases, leaving 11 bases not matched to a gene. Germline values: CDR1 SNHLY, CDR2 FYNNEI. The CDR3 has 15 residues. The count of this clone is one. Its antigen is undetermined. The chain has TRBV2 and TRBJ2-5; 8 bases are a match to TRBD2. This clonotype originated in an adult with COVID-19. Input material: naive CD4+ T cells from PBMCs, cultured in vitro. The subset denotes: naive CD4+ T cells isolated by negative enrichment. CDR3 in amino acids: CASRTRGLAVETQYF. The CDR3 DNA reads as TGTGCCAGCAGGACCCGTGGACTAGCTGTCGAGACCCAGTACTTC.